Listed here are 19 T cell receptor beta chains from one sample, sequenced in a study of PD-L1 blockade in urothelial cancer. Sequencing used immunoSEQ multiplex PCR; TCRdb keeps in-frame clones, though not all of them. The sample has around 60,000 clones, around 81% seen once. The time point was: pretreatment peripheral blood. This sample comprised PBMCs, obtained around atezolizumab (anti-PD-L1) treatment. Every receptor here comes from a man between 65 and 80 years old with urothelial cancer.

The gene calls are TRBV9 and TRBJ2-5, with D perhaps TRBD2 (6 bases). Germline V lookup: CDR1 SGDLS, CDR2 YYNGEE. The ends were cut back, 3 bases at V and 2 bases at J, with 11 bases in the middle. This CDR3 has 14 residues. CDR3 amino acids: CASSGGGWQETQYF. The CDR3 nucleotides are TGTGCCAGCAGCGGTGGGGGGTGGCAAGAGACCCAGTACTTC.

The chain couples TRBV30 to TRBJ2-3; 7 nucleotides agree with TRBD2. Germline CDR1 and CDR2: GTSNPN and SVGIG (reference sequence). CDR3 length: 14 residues. V was pared by 3 bases and J by 6 bases, with 9 bases of the junction left unmatched. CDR3 protein: CAWRQAGEGDTQYF. In DNA form, the CDR3 reads TGTGCCTGGAGACAGGCGGGAGAGGGGGATACGCAGTATTTT.

V gene TRBV19 combines with J gene TRBJ1-3; 10 bases line up with TRBD1. The CDR3 sequence is 16 residues long. CDR1 and CDR2 (germline): LNHDA, SQIVND (reference sequence). The ends lost 3 bases at V and 7 bases at J; junction bases unmatched: 9. The CDR3 protein is CASSMPAGTGDNTIYF. DNA of the CDR3: TGTGCCAGTAGTATGCCGGCCGGGACAGGGGATAACACCATATATTTT.

The chain uses TRBV5-1 and TRBJ1-1; D is possibly TRBD1 (5 bases). V lost 0 bases and J lost 1, with 10 bases in between. This CDR3 has 15 residues. From germline, CDR1 is SGHRS and CDR2 YFSETQ. The CDR3 reads CASSLAGGANTEAFF. CDR3 sequence (DNA): TGCGCCAGCAGCTTGGCGGGCGGGGCGAACACTGAAGCTTTCTTT. The complete variable domain, with remaining parts taken from reference TRBV5-1 and TRBJ1-1, reads KAGVTQTPRYLIKTRGQQVTLSCSPISGHRSVSWYQQTPGQGLQFLFEYFSETQRNKGNFPGRFSGRQFSNSRSEMNVSTLELGDSALYLCASSLAGGANTEAFFGQGTRLTVV.

This chain uses TRBV5-1 with TRBJ2-2, with D possibly matching TRBD2 (6 bases). Trimming removed 4 bases at V and 0 bases at J, with 13 bases between. There are 16 residues in the CDR3. Germline V gene sequence: CDR1 SGHRS, CDR2 YFSETQ. The chain's CDR3 is CASSLILASNTGELFF. The CDR3 nucleotides are TGCGCCAGCAGCCTGATCCTAGCGTCGAACACCGGGGAGCTGTTTTTT.

The chain is built from TRBV10-3 and TRBJ2-7; D is perhaps TRBD2 (6 bases). CDR1 ENHRY and CDR2 SYGVKD come from the germline V gene. The germline V and J ends were trimmed by 3 bases and 0 bases, with 12 bases remaining between them. The CDR3 totals 15 residues. The CDR3 nucleotides are TGTGCCATCAGTGACGAGCGGAGGGGCTCCTACGAGCAGTACTTC. This sequence encodes CAISDERRGSYEQYF.

The J gene is TRBJ2-7, the V gene TRBV7-2; 8 bases map to TRBD2. V lost 1 base and J lost 0; bases outside the gene matches: 2. Per germline, CDR1 SGHTA and CDR2 FQGNSA. This CDR3 comprises 15 residues. The CDR3 region is CASSLVLAGSYEQYF. CDR3 nucleotide sequence: TGTGCCAGCAGCTTAGTGCTAGCGGGCTCCTACGAGCAGTACTTC.

The chain employs TRBV9 and TRBJ1-1; perhaps TRBD1 as D (6 bases). This CDR3 has 15 amino acids. Trimming took 0 bases from V and 7 from J, leaving 16 bases between them. The germline CDR1 and CDR2 sequences are SGDLS and YYNGEE. The CDR3 nucleotides read TGTGCCAGCAGCGTAGCCGGGGACACGACCCGTGAAGCTTTCTTT. This codes for CASSVAGDTTREAFF. The entire variable domain, with the rest obtained from reference TRBV9 and TRBJ1-1, is as follows: DSGVTQTPKHLITATGQRVTLRCSPRSGDLSVYWYQQSLDQGLQFLIQYYNGEERAKGNILERFSAQQFPDLHSELNLSSLELGDSALYFCASSVAGDTTREAFFGQGTRLTVV.

The DNA of the CDR3 is TGTGCCACCAGCAGAGATCGCCGGGCCAGGGGCACAGATACGCAGTATTTT. It translates to CATSRDRRARGTDTQYF. V usage is TRBV15 and J usage is TRBJ2-3, with D maybe TRBD1 (5 bases). V shed 0 bases and J shed 1 base, with 14 bases lying between them. The CDR3 is 17 amino acids. Per germline, CDR1 LNHNV and CDR2 YYDKDF (reference sequence).

This rearrangement joins TRBV5-6 to TRBJ1-2, with D maybe TRBD1 (5 bases). Germline assignment: CDR1 SGHDT and CDR2 YYEEEE. The CDR3 consists of 13 residues. The V end was cut by 0 bases, the J end by 6 bases, with 9 bases between. This CDR3 is CASSLVGVDGYTF. The DNA for the CDR3 is TGTGCCAGCAGCTTGGTAGGGGTTGATGGCTACACCTTC.

In its sample, this clone was seen once. J is TRBJ2-3 and V is TRBV7-9; maybe TRBD1 (5 bases). The CDR3 has 14 amino acids. Germline V gene sequence: CDR1 SEHNR, CDR2 FQNEAQ (reference sequence). With 7 bases removed from V and 3 bases from J, the gap between germline ends came to 14 bases. The CDR3 coding sequence is TGTGCCAGCATCAGGACAACAAATACAGATACGCAGTATTTT. Amino acid sequence: CASIRTTNTDTQYF.

This clone showed up just a few times. The gene calls are TRBV18 and TRBJ1-3; no reliable D call. This CDR3 is built from 16 residues. Germline V CDR1 and CDR2: KGHSH, LQKENI. Trimming removed 0 bases at V and 0 bases at J, with 9 bases between. The CDR3 region has the DNA TGTGCCAGCTCACCACCAAGTCACACCTCTGGAAACACCATATATTTT. Translating it yields CASSPPSHTSGNTIYF.

The chain recombines TRBV20-1 with TRBJ2-1, with unresolved D. This CDR3 has 11 amino acids. V lost 2 bases, J lost 5 bases, and 4 bases lay in between. Germline V lookup: CDR1 DFQATT, CDR2 SNEGSKA (reference sequence). The CDR3 DNA is TGCAGTGCTAGACCGGACAATGAGCAGTTCTTC. Protein product: CSARPDNEQFF.

V usage is TRBV11-1 and J usage is TRBJ2-1, with D possibly TRBD2 on 5 matching bases. The CDR3 totals 14 residues. Germline loops: CDR1 SGHAT, CDR2 FQDESV (reference sequence). The V end lost 0 bases, the J end lost 9 bases, and 12 bases lay between the germline ends. The CDR3 region has the DNA TGTGCCAGCAGCTTAGCTAGCGAAGGAGTTGAGCAGTTCTTC. Its translation: CASSLASEGVEQFF.

The rearrangement uses TRBV5-1 and TRBJ2-7; TRBD2 matches at 13 bases. V shed 3 bases and J 6 bases; nucleotides not matched to a gene: 3. CDR1 is SGHRS, CDR2 YFSETQ, per germline. This CDR3 is 14 amino acids long. The chain's CDR3 is CASSYGLAGAEQYF. The DNA of the CDR3 is TGCGCCAGCAGCTACGGACTAGCGGGAGCCGAGCAGTACTTC.

The chain employs TRBV13 and TRBJ1-5; 8 nucleotides agree with TRBD1. The CDR3 covers 13 residues. Germline-derived CDR1 and CDR2 are PRHDT and FYEKMQ (reference sequence). The trim removed 4 bases at V and 5 bases at J, leaving 1 base unmatched. In DNA, the CDR3 is TGTGCCAGCAGCTCGACAGGGGATCAGCCCCAGCATTTT. Residues: CASSSTGDQPQHF.

The V gene is TRBV5-1, the J gene TRBJ2-7, with 11 nucleotides matching TRBD1. This CDR3 spans 14 amino acids. Germline lookup yields CDR1 SGHRS and CDR2 YFSETQ. V dropped 5 bases and J dropped 4; count of bases not matched to a gene: 5. Written as DNA, the CDR3 is TGCGCCAGCAGTTCCGGGACAGGGGGTTACGAGCAGTACTTC. It encodes CASSSGTGGYEQYF.

CDR3 residues: CASSLEGGVGYEQYF. The CDR3 coding sequence is TGTGCCAGCAGCTTGGAAGGCGGAGTCGGCTACGAGCAGTACTTC. This chain uses TRBV5-5 with TRBJ2-7; no clear D. V was clipped by 0 bases and J by 3 bases, with 13 bases between them. The CDR3 has 15 residues. CDR1 and CDR2 (germline): SGHKS, YYEKEE (reference sequence).

The CDR3 DNA follows: TGTGCCAGCAGTGAAGTCGGGTTTCCCATTGAAAAACTGTTTTTT. As protein: CASSEVGFPIEKLFF. The gene calls are TRBV6-1 and TRBJ1-4; the D is unclear. Per the germline V gene, CDR1 is MNHNS and CDR2 is SASEGT. The CDR3 spans 15 residues. The V gene lost 1 base and the J gene lost 7 bases, with 13 bases spanning the gap.